The 5 T cell receptor beta chains presented below share a single source sample, sequenced in a study of siplizumab effects on memory and regulatory T cells. The repertoire was sequenced with immunoSEQ multiplex PCR; TCRdb's copy has only in-frame clones and lacks some. The sample lists roughly 100,000 clones; around 90% were seen once. Sequences were obtained from non-Treg CD4+ T cells sorted from blood. These receptors were obtained from a human donor in good health.

J is TRBJ2-1 and V is TRBV10-3; 11 bases fit TRBD2. The V gene end was trimmed by 8 bases and the J gene end by 4 bases; junction bases not matched to a gene: 10. The length of the CDR3 is 16 residues. The germline gives CDR1 ENHRY, CDR2 SYGVKD. CDR3 bases: TGTGCCATCGGGGGTAGCGGGAGGGACCCTTACAATGAGCAGTTCTTC. This sequence encodes CAIGGSGRDPYNEQFF.

V is TRBV11-3 and J is TRBJ2-1; TRBD2 agrees at 13 bases. The CDR3 is made up of 20 amino acids. Trimming removed 1 base from V and 12 bases from J; junction bases left unmatched: 21. Germline CDR1 SGHNT, CDR2 YENEEA. CDR3 region: CASSLGTSGRWGSTIMGQFF. CDR3 bases: TGTGCCAGCAGCTTAGGGACTAGCGGGAGATGGGGGTCCACGATTATGGGGCAGTTCTTC.

The rearrangement joins TRBV18 to TRBJ2-2; D is ambiguous. The CDR3 contains 15 residues. Germline lookup yields CDR1 KGHSH and CDR2 LQKENI. With 3 bases removed from V and 1 base from J, the gap between germline ends came to 9 bases. The CDR3 sequence: CASSPPPGNTGELFF. CDR3 DNA: TGTGCCAGCTCACCCCCCCCAGGGAACACCGGGGAGCTGTTTTTT.

This chain joins TRBV7-9 and TRBJ1-1; D ambiguous. Germline V gene sequence: CDR1 SEHNR, CDR2 FQNEAQ (reference sequence). Trimming cost V 5 bases and J 1 base, with 8 bases left between them. The CDR3 is 13 amino acids. The CDR3 sequence: CASSRTPNTEAFF. The CDR3 DNA reads as TGTGCCAGCAGCCGAACACCGAACACTGAAGCTTTCTTT.

The rearrangement joins TRBV4-2 to TRBJ2-7; D gene unclear. This CDR3 is 15 amino acids long. Germline CDR1 and CDR2: LGHNA and YNFKEQ. V was pared by 4 bases and J by 3 bases, with 16 bases between. The CDR3 reads CASSPPSLGHYEQYF. The CDR3 DNA follows: TGTGCCAGCAGCCCTCCTAGTTTGGGCCACTACGAGCAGTACTTC.